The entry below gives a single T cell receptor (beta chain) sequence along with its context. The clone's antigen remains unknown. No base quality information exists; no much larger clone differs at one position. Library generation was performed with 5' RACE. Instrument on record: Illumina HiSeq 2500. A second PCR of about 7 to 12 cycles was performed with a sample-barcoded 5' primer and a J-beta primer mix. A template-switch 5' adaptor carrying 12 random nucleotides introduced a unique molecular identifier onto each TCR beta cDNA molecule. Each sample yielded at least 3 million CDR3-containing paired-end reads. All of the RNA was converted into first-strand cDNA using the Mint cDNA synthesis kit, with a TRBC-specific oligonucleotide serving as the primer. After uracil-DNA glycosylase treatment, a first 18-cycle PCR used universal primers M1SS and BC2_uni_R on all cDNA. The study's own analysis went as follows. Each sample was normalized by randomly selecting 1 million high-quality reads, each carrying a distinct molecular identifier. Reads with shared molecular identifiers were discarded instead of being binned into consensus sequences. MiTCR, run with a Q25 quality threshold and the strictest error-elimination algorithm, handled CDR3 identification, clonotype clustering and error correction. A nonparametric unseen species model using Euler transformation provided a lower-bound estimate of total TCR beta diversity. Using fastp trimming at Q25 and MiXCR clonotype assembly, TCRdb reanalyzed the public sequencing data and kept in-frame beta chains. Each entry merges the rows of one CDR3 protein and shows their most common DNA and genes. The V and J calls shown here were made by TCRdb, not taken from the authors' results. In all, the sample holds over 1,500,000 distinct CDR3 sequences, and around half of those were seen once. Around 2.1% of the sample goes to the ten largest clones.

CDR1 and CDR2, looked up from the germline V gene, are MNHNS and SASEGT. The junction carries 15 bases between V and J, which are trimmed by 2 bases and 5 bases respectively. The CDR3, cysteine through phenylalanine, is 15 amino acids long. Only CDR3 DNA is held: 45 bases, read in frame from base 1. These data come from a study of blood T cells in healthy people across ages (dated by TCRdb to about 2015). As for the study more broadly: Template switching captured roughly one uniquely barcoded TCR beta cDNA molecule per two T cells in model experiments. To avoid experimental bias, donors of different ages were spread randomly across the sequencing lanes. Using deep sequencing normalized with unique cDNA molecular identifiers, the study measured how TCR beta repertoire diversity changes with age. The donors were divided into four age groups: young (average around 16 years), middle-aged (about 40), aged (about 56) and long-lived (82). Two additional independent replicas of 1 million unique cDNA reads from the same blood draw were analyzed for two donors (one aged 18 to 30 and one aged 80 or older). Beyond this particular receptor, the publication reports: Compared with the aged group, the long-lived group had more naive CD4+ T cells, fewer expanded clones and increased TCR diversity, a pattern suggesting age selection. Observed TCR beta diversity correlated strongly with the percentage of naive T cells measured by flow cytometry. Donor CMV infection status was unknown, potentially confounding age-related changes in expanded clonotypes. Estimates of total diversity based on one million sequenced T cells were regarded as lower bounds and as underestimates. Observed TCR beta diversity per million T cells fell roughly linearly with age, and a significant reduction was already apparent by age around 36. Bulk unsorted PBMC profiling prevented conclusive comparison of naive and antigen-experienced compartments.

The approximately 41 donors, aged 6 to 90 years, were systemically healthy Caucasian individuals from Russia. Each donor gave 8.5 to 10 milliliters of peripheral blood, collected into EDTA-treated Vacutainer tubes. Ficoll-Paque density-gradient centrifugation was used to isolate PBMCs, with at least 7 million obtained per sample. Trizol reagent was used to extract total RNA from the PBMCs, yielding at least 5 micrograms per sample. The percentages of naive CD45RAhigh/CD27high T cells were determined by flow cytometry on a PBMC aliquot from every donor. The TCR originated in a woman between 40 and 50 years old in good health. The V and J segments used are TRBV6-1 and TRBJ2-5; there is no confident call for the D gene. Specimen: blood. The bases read TGTGCCAGCAGTGAACAGACAAGACGGTGGGAGACCCAGTACTTC. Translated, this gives CASSEQTRRWETQYF.